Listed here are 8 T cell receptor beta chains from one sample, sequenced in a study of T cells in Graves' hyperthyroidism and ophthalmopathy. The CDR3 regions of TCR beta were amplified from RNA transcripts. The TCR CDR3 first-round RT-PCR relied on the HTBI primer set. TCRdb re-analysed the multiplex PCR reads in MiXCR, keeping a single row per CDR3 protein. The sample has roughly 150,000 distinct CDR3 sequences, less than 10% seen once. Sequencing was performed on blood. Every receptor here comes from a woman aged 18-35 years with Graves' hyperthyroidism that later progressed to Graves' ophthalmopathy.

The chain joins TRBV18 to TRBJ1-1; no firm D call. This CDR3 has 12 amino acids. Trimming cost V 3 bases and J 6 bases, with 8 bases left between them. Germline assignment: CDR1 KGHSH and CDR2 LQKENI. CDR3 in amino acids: CASSPLGAEAFF. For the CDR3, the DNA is TGTGCCAGCTCACCGCTGGGTGCTGAAGCTTTCTTT.

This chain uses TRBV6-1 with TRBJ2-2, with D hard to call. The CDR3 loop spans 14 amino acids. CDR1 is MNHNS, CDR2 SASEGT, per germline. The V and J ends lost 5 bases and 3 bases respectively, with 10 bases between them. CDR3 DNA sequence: TGTGCCAGCAGTCCCGACCCGGACACCGGGGAGCTGTTTTTT. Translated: CASSPDPDTGELFF.

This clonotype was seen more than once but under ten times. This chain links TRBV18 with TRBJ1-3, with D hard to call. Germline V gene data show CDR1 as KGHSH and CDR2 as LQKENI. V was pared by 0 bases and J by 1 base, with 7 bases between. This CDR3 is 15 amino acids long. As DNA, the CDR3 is TGTGCCAGCTCACCACCGGTGCCTTCTGGAAACACCATATATTTT. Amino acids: CASSPPVPSGNTIYF.

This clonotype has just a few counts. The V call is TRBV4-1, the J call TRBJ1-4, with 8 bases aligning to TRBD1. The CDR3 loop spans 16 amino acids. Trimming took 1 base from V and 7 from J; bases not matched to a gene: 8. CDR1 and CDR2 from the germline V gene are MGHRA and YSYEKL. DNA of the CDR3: TGCGCCAGCAGCCAAGTTACGGACAGGGAGGGTGAAAAACTGTTTTTT. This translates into CASSQVTDREGEKLFF.

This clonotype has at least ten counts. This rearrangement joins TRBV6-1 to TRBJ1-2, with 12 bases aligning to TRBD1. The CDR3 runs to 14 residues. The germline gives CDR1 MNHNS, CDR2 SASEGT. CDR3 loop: CSLALGQGAYGYTF. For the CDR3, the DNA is TGTTCTTTGGCCCTGGGACAGGGGGCATATGGCTACACCTTC.

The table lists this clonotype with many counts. The CDR3 DNA is TGTGCCAGCAGTTTCCGAACTTCAGCGGGGGGGCCGACTCGGGAGCTGTTTTTT. Translated, it gives CASSFRTSAGGPTRELFF. The chain is built from TRBV12-3 or TRBV12-4 and TRBJ2-2; 10 positions match TRBD2. This CDR3 has 18 residues. V was pared by 3 bases and J by 9 bases, with 16 bases of the junction left unmatched.

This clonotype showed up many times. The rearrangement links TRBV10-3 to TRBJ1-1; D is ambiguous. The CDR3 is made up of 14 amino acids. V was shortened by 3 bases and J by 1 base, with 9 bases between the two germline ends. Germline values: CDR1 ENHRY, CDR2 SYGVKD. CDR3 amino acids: CAISDIPRNTEAFF. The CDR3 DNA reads TGTGCCATCAGTGACATTCCGAGGAACACTGAAGCTTTCTTT.

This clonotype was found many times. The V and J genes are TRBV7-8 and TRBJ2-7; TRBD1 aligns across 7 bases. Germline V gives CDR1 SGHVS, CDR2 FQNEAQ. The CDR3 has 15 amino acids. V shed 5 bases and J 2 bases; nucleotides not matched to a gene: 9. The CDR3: CASSPFRQGPYEQYF. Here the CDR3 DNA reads TGTGCCAGCAGCCCCTTTCGACAGGGCCCCTACGAGCAGTACTTC.